These 26 T cell receptor beta chains were all obtained from the same sample, sequenced in a study of T-cell reconstitution after alpha-beta-depleted transplantation in children. For TCRbeta, the library was prepared with unique molecular identifiers. From the PCR reads, TCRdb called clonotypes with MiXCR, one entry per CDR3 protein. The table has about 200,000 distinct CDR3 sequences, 13% to 15% seen once. The sequences come from PBMCs from the stem cell graft donor, collected from the stem cell graft. The receptors stem from a human donor who donated a stem cell graft to a child with acute lymphoblastic leukemia.

There are many counts of this clonotype. The chain links TRBV12-3 or TRBV12-4 to TRBJ1-2, with D uncertain. The length of the CDR3 is 12 residues. V lost 6 bases, J lost 4 bases, and 9 bases lay in between. CDR3 coding DNA: TGTGCCAGCAGAGGGTTTGGCTATGGCTACACCTTC. It translates to CASRGFGYGYTF.

The table lists this clonotype with many counts. The CDR3 bases are TGTGCCAGCAGCTTAGCCGTGGGGTCTAACTATGGCTACACCTTC. It yields the protein CASSLAVGSNYGYTF. The chain carries TRBV7-9 and TRBJ1-2; D unresolved. The germline gives CDR1 SEHNR, CDR2 FQNEAQ (reference sequence). The ends were cut back, 0 bases at V and 0 bases at J, with 8 bases in the middle. This CDR3 contains 15 residues.

This clonotype appeared many times. The gene calls are TRBV5-1 and TRBJ2-5; possible D gene TRBD1, 7 bases. The CDR3 totals 15 residues. Germline assignment: CDR1 SGHRS and CDR2 YFSETQ. Trimming left V 0 bases short and J 4 bases short, with 13 bases between. The CDR3 nucleotides read TGCGCCAGCAGCTTGGGACAGGGAGGTGGAGAGACCCAGTACTTC. Its translation: CASSLGQGGGETQYF.

Many counts were recorded for this clonotype. The chain has TRBV7-9 and TRBJ2-2; possibly TRBD2 for D (5 bases). Germline CDR1 reads SEHNR; CDR2 reads FQNEAQ (reference sequence). This CDR3 has 15 residues. V was cut by 1 base and J by 2 bases, with 8 bases left in between. This CDR3 reads CASSLVRGNTGELFF. The CDR3 bases are TGTGCCAGCAGCTTAGTTCGGGGAAACACCGGGGAGCTGTTTTTT.

There are many counts of this clonotype. The rearrangement uses TRBV27 and TRBJ1-4; the D is unclear. V was pared by 6 bases and J by 8 bases, with 13 bases between. The germline CDR1 and CDR2 sequences are MNHEY and SMNVEV (reference sequence). This CDR3 has 13 amino acids. CDR3 region: CASRDPGREKLFF. DNA of the CDR3: TGTGCCAGCAGGGACCCCGGACGGGAAAAACTGTTTTTT.

This clonotype has a count of ten or more. This chain uses TRBV20-1 with TRBJ2-5; D not certain. With 3 bases removed from V and 5 bases from J, the gap between germline ends came to 16 bases. The CDR3 loop spans 14 amino acids. Germline CDR1 DFQATT, CDR2 SNEGSKA (reference sequence). CDR3 nucleotides: TGCAGTGCTAGTTATCGGAATTTCCCCGAGACCCAGTACTTC. It encodes CSASYRNFPETQYF.

This clonotype was observed many times. Here the CDR3 reads CAISEWDRVNNEQFF. Here the CDR3 DNA reads TGTGCCATCAGTGAATGGGACAGGGTGAACAATGAGCAGTTCTTC. The chain is built from TRBV10-3 and TRBJ2-1, with TRBD1 matching 9 bases. The trim removed 3 bases at V and 5 bases at J, leaving 5 bases unmatched. The CDR3 extends over 15 amino acids. Germline CDR1 and CDR2: ENHRY and SYGVKD.

Many counts were recorded for this clonotype. The J gene is TRBJ2-3, the V gene TRBV5-1; 13 bases fit TRBD2. V dropped 2 bases and J dropped 5; count of bases not matched to a gene: 11. The germline gives CDR1 SGHRS, CDR2 YFSETQ. The length of the CDR3 is 18 residues. DNA for the CDR3: TGCGCCAGCAGCTTAAGTCGACTAGCGGGAGGCGTGGAAGATACGCAGTATTTT. Translating it yields CASSLSRLAGGVEDTQYF.

The sample holds a few counts of this clonotype. The gene calls are TRBV18 and TRBJ1-1, with D uncertain. This CDR3 contains 12 residues. The ends were cut back, 9 bases at V and 0 bases at J, with 8 bases in the middle. The germline CDR1 and CDR2 sequences are KGHSH and LQKENI. For the CDR3, the DNA is TGTGCCAGTTTCCGGTTGAACACTGAAGCTTTCTTT. Translation gives CASFRLNTEAFF. The full variable domain, with the rest looked up from reference TRBV18 and TRBJ1-1, is NAGVMQNPRHLVRRRGQEARLRCSPMKGHSHVYWYRQLPEEGLKFMVYLQKENIIDESGMPKERFSAEFPKEGPSILRIQQVVRGDSAAYFCASFRLNTEAFFGQGTRLTVV.

This clonotype was recorded many times. This chain links TRBV5-1 with TRBJ2-1, with D possibly TRBD2 on 5 matching bases. This CDR3 is 14 amino acids long. Trimming removed 1 base at V and 2 bases at J, with 7 bases between. The V gene's germline CDR1 is SGHRS and CDR2 YFSETQ. CDR3 DNA: TGCGCCAGCAGCTTGCGGGGAGCCTACAATGAGCAGTTCTTC. Its protein product is CASSLRGAYNEQFF.

This clonotype was observed a single time. The chain employs TRBV2 and TRBJ2-1, with D maybe TRBD2 (5 bases). Trimming pared 5 bases from V and 5 bases from J, leaving 16 bases between. The germline CDR1 and CDR2 sequences are SNHLY and FYNNEI. The CDR3 totals 15 residues. The CDR3 bases are TGTGCCAGCAGTAGAGATTCGGGATTAGACAATGAGCAGTTCTTC. Its protein is CASSRDSGLDNEQFF.

In this sample, this clonotype turned up many times. This chain's CDR3 is CASSPSGTGRSLAKNIQYF. CDR3 DNA sequence: TGCGCCAGCAGCCCATCCGGGACAGGGCGCTCACTAGCCAAAAACATTCAGTACTTC. The rearrangement joins TRBV5-1 to TRBJ2-4; the match to TRBD1 covers 9 bases. Per the germline V gene, CDR1 is SGHRS and CDR2 is YFSETQ. This CDR3 comprises 19 residues. The trim removed 4 bases at V and 0 bases at J, leaving 14 bases unmatched.

The V and J genes are TRBV28 and TRBJ2-7; either TRBD1 or TRBD2 may fit D (5 bases each). The CDR3 sequence is 14 residues long. CDR1 is MDHEN, CDR2 SYDVKM, per germline. Deletions cut 4 bases from V and 6 bases from J, with 16 bases between. The CDR3 spells CASSSPLGEGEQYF. CDR3 in DNA: TGTGCCAGCAGTTCCCCTTTGGGGGAAGGCGAGCAGTACTTC.

The chain links TRBV5-1 to TRBJ2-7, with 7 bases lining up with TRBD2. V dropped 3 bases and J dropped 2; count of bases not matched to a gene: 11. The germline gives CDR1 SGHRS, CDR2 YFSETQ. This CDR3 has 16 residues. The CDR3 DNA reads TGCGCCAGCAGCTCCGGACCGGGACTAACTACCTACGAGCAGTACTTC. Translation: CASSSGPGLTTYEQYF.

The V and J genes are TRBV6-5 and TRBJ2-1, with a possible D match to TRBD1 (5 bases). The germline gives CDR1 MNHEY, CDR2 SVGAGI. The CDR3 runs to 16 residues. V gave up 2 bases and J gave up 0 bases, with 11 bases separating them. The CDR3: CASSYGEDTSYNEQFF. CDR3 nucleotides: TGTGCCAGCAGTTACGGTGAGGACACCTCCTACAATGAGCAGTTCTTC.

This clonotype appeared many times. This sequence joins TRBV27 and TRBJ1-1, with unresolved D. Germline V gene lookup returns CDR1 MNHEY and CDR2 SMNVEV (reference sequence). The V and J ends lost 5 bases and 0 bases respectively, with 10 bases between them. CDR3 size: 14 residues. DNA for the CDR3: TGTGCCAGCAGTACCTTCAGCATGAACACTGAAGCTTTCTTT. Its translation: CASSTFSMNTEAFF.

There are many counts of this clonotype. This chain uses TRBV5-6 with TRBJ2-1; 11 nucleotides align to TRBD2. Per germline, CDR1 SGHDT and CDR2 YYEEEE. The CDR3 has 15 amino acids. Germline trimming cut 4 bases from V and 14 bases from J; bases unmatched to any gene: 14. DNA of the CDR3: TGTGCCAGCAGCGGCATAGCGGGAGGGGTCCTCTGGGAGTTCTTC. Protein: CASSGIAGGVLWEFF.

This clonotype is a singleton in its sample. This may come from a read error, since a much larger clone is one base off. The chain employs TRBV11-3 and TRBJ1-1; D is possibly TRBD1 (5 bases). The CDR3 runs to 15 residues. V was pared by 5 bases and J by 4 bases, with 17 bases between. CDR1 and CDR2 from the germline V gene are SGHNT and YENEEA. CDR3: CASSPRTSQSTEAFF. In DNA form, the CDR3 reads TGTGCCAGCAGCCCTCGGACAAGTCAGAGCACTGAAGCTTTCTTT.

This clonotype came up many times. V usage is TRBV29-1 and J usage is TRBJ2-7; D could derive from TRBD1 or TRBD2 (5 bases each). Germline CDR1 SQVTM, CDR2 ANQGSEA. Deletions cut 0 bases from V and 6 bases from J, with 6 bases between. There are 11 residues in the CDR3. CDR3 DNA sequence: TGCAGCGTTGAAGAAGGGACCGAGCAGTACTTC. This encodes CSVEEGTEQYF.

The sample holds many counts of this clonotype. This chain links TRBV5-1 with TRBJ2-5, with D perhaps matching TRBD2 (5 bases). Between the trimmed V and J ends, which lost 3 bases and 5 bases, there was a span of 20 bases. There are 16 residues in the CDR3. Germline V lookup: CDR1 SGHRS, CDR2 YFSETQ. The CDR3 coding sequence is TGCGCCAGCAGCTCGACCCATCTAGCAGACACGGAGACCCAGTACTTC. Translated: CASSSTHLADTETQYF.

This clonotype has only a few counts. The chain's CDR3 is CASSPRGAGEETQYF. The CDR3 region has the DNA TGTGCCAGCAGCCCCAGGGGCGCGGGAGAGGAGACCCAGTACTTC. The chain is built from TRBV7-9 and TRBJ2-5; tentative D call: TRBD2 (7 bases). Trimming shortened V by 5 bases and J by 5 bases, and 18 bases separated the two germline ends. This CDR3 comprises 15 residues. The germline V gene has CDR1 SEHNR and CDR2 FQNEAQ (reference sequence).

At least ten counts were recorded for this clonotype. The V call is TRBV7-2, the J call TRBJ1-3; D unresolved. Germline assignment: CDR1 SGHTA and CDR2 FQGNSA. There are 14 residues in the CDR3. Between the trimmed V and J ends, which lost 2 bases and 1 base, there was a span of 6 bases. CDR3: CASSLMGSGNTIYF. DNA of the CDR3: TGTGCCAGCAGCTTAATGGGTTCTGGAAACACCATATATTTT.

This clonotype was seen ten or more times. The V call is TRBV28, the J call TRBJ2-7; a possible D gene is TRBD1 (5 bases). V lost 6 bases, J lost 5 bases, and 11 bases lay in between. Germline V gene lookup returns CDR1 MDHEN and CDR2 SYDVKM. This CDR3 comprises 12 residues. As DNA, the CDR3 is TGTGCCAGCAGCTCTCTCAGGGACGAGCAGTACTTC. Its protein is CASSSLRDEQYF. Complete variable domain (other parts from reference TRBV28 and TRBJ2-7): DVKVTQSSRYLVKRTGEKVFLECVQDMDHENMFWYRQDPGLGLRLIYFSYDVKMKEKGDIPEGYSVSREKKERFSLILESASTNQTSMYLCASSSLRDEQYFGPGTRLTVT.

There are many counts of this clonotype. The gene calls are TRBV5-1 and TRBJ1-2; possible D gene TRBD1, 5 bases. V lost 3 bases, J lost 4 bases, and 10 bases lay in between. This CDR3 comprises 13 residues. The germline gives CDR1 SGHRS, CDR2 YFSETQ. CDR3 DNA sequence: TGCGCCAGCAGCTATCAGGGCCCCTATGGCTACACCTTC. It is translated as CASSYQGPYGYTF.

The V and J genes are TRBV12-3 or TRBV12-4 and TRBJ2-3; D is unclear. Trimming took 7 bases from V and 2 from J, leaving 4 bases between them. The CDR3 is made up of 11 amino acids. CDR3 bases: TGTGCCAGCAAAAACACAGATACGCAGTATTTT. Amino acids: CASKNTDTQYF.

This clonotype turned up a few times. The J gene is TRBJ2-1, the V gene TRBV20-1, with 14 bases lining up with TRBD2. CDR1 is DFQATT and CDR2 is SNEGSKA in the germline V gene (reference sequence). The CDR3 is made up of 17 amino acids. V shed 4 bases and J 4 bases; nucleotides not matched to a gene: 9. The CDR3 loop is CSAIPGTSGGIYNEQFF. The CDR3 DNA reads TGCAGTGCTATCCCCGGGACTAGCGGGGGAATTTACAATGAGCAGTTCTTC.